This T cell receptor (beta chain) was found in a study of shared clonotypes between healthy human individuals (dated by TCRdb to 2019 to 2021). Concerning the study at large: Three men and a couple of women, aged 18 to 49 years, made up the cohort. For each donor, CD4 naive and CD4 memory were each given three plates, CD8 naive was given two plates, and CD8 memory was given one plate. Libraries were prepared and TCR repertoires were sequenced by different laboratories using diverse techniques, in order to increase sequencing depth and limit assay-specific biases. Each donor's leukapheresis produced roughly between roughly 0.85 and 10 billion PBMCs. To estimate repertoire size and how much clonotypes are shared between individuals, the study performed deep sequencing of blood TCR repertoires from a few healthy adults.

Healthy HIV-negative adults with no recently reported acute infections or vaccinations were included as donors. Every donor was a Caucasian adult living in Nashville, Tennessee, USA. CD4+ T cells were enriched by magnetic negative selection; naive cells were then positively selected on CD45RA, and the negative fraction formed the memory subset. Blood was collected by leukapheresis, and PBMCs were isolated by Ficoll-Histopaque density gradient centrifugation and then cryopreserved in liquid nitrogen vapor phase. Analytical flow cytometry was used to check the purity and quantity of each magnetically sorted T cell population. Each sorted fraction had its genomic DNA isolated and then quantified by UV absorbance on a Nanodrop 2000c. From its cysteine to its phenylalanine, the CDR3 spans 12 amino acids. Of all the DNA, just the CDR3 is kept, 36 bases in frame from base 1. V sheds 6 bases and J sheds 3 bases, leaving 11 bases between their ends. CDR1 SQVTM and CDR2 ANQGSEA are derived from the germline V gene.

Points the paper makes about the study in general: Clonotypes shared by all four sorted-subset donors showed higher generation probabilities than non-shared clonotypes. Roughly 5% of naive CD4, roughly 3.5% of naive CD8, 2.3% of memory CD4, and 0.4% of memory CD8 clonotypes were shared across several donors. Because the study included only a small number of donors, the genetic and exposure-history diversity represented was limited. Naive subsets generally had larger estimated clonotype richness than memory subsets. Only blood was sampled, and tissue TCR repertoires likely differ from those in blood. Pairwise subsampling led to the expectation that sequencing depth would affect the degree of clonotype sharing among donors. Incomplete sequencing was indicated by rarefaction of sorted-subset datasets, despite the large sequencing depth.

A note on this clone: The antigen this receptor binds is unknown. The sample holds no much larger clone one base away, and base qualities are not on file.

Using the deep immunoSEQ assay, multiplex PCR amplified TCR CDR3 regions from genomic DNA. Extracted genomic DNA from each cell subset was distributed evenly across all wells of several immunoSEQ 96-well plates, and each plate was treated as a replicate. For sorted subsets, approximately 190 ng genomic DNA, equal to tens of thousands of T cell genomes, was loaded into each replicate PCR. The purified libraries were quantified using a Qubit 3.0 fluorometer, sized with a Bioanalyzer 2100, and then quantified again using the KAPA Library Quantification kit. Every immunoSEQ 96-well plate was sequenced on a dedicated single-read 150-cycle Illumina NextSeq 550 flow cell. The authors' analysis ran thus. The immunoSEQ output contained only junctional sequences without quality scores, so filtering could not match that applied to full-length reads. To assign V/J genes and CDR3, sequences were annotated against IMGT germline references using PyIR, a Python wrapper for IgBLAST v1.9. Any read was removed if the V/J assignment was weak (E-value above 1e-6), the CDR3 was missing, or the read contained stop codons, out-of-frame junctions, or ambiguous translated residues. V3J clonotypes were defined as sequences sharing the same inferred V gene, J gene, and CDR3 amino acid sequence. The percentage overlap between two repertoires was calculated by dividing the number of shared unique clonotypes by the size of the smaller repertoire. Richness of each repertoire was evaluated using RTK rarefaction, the Chao1 estimator, and Recon v2.1 estimates of unobserved clonotypes. Generation probabilities were computed with OLGA for all TCRbeta clonotypes obtained by the gDNA method from several donors. This immuneACCESS table, as held by TCRdb, lists in-frame sequences with V and J called but not all clones. Of the missing ones, under half trace to an unresolved V gene in checked studies; the others have no known cause. That table furnishes V, J and clone size, whereas the DNA furnished D and trimming. Here the sample has about 680,000 clones; more than 70% occur a single time. The ten largest make up around 2% of the sample.

Sequencing was carried out using memory CD4+ T cells sorted from blood. The cell subset or site label here, explained by the study, means: CD45RA-negative fraction. This clonotype originated in a woman aged 25 to 39 in good health. The sequence joins TRBV29-1 to TRBJ2-5, with the D call tentatively TRBD1 or TRBD2, each fitting 5 bases. The CDR3 protein: CSVRDGKETQYF. Read as DNA, the sequence is TGCAGCGTGAGGGACGGAAAAGAGACCCAGTACTTC.